This TCR beta chain was observed in a study of shared clonotypes between healthy human individuals. With regard to this clone: It is unclear where the CDR3 begins or ends on the DNA, so no DNA is shown, and the CDR3 is as TCRdb lists it.

Per germline, CDR1 SQVTM and CDR2 ANQGSEA. Including both end residues, the CDR3 is 13 amino acids long. Each of the donors was a healthy adult who was HIV-negative and had not had a recent acute infection or vaccination. The table came from immunoSEQ multiplex PCR; TCRdb's copy has only in-frame clones and leaves some out. The sample lists 1.5 million to 1.9 million clones, 95% to 99% seen once, with approximately 0.45% in the top ten. The chain carries TRBV29-1 and TRBJ2-4. Material for sequencing was naive CD4+ T cells sorted from blood. Subset: CD45RA+ positively selected. The source is a man aged 30 to 45 in good health. CDR3 sequence: CSVRGRQVDIQYF.